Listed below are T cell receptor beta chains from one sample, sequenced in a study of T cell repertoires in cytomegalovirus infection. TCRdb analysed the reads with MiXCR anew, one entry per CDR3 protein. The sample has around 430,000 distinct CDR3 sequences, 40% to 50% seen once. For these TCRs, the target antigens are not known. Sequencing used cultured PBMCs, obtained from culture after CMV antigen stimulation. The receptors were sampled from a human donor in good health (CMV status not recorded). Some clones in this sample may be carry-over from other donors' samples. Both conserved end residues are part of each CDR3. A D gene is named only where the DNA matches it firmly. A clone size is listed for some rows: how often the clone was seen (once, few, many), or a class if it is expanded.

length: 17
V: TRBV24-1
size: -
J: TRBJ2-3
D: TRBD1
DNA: TGTGCCACCAGTGATTTGTGGCGGACAGGGGAGAGAGATACGCAGTATTTT
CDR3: CATSDLWRTGERDTQYF

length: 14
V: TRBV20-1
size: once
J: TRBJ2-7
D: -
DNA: TGCAGTGCTAGGGCCCGGGGCTACTCCTACGAGCAGTACTTC
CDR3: CSARARGYSYEQYF

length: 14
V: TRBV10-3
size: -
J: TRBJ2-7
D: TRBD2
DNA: TGTGCCATCAGTGATACTAGCGGGCCCTACGAGCAGTACTTC
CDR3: CAISDTSGPYEQYF

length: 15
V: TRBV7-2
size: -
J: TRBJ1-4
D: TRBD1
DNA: TGTGCCAGCAGCAGAGACAGGGGTTACAATGAAAAACTGTTTTTT
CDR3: CASSRDRGYNEKLFF

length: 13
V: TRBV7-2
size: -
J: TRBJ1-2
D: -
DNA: TGTGCCAGCAGCTTAGACCGGGACGCGGGCTACACCTTC
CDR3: CASSLDRDAGYTF

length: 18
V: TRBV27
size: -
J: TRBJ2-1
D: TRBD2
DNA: TGTGCCAGCAGTCCGGACTGGCGGGGGGGACCCAACTACAATGAGCAGTTCTTC
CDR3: CASSPDWRGGPNYNEQFF

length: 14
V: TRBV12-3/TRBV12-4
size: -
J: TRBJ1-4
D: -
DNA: TGTGCCAGCAGCTATCTGGGGGCTAATGAAAAACTGTTTTTT
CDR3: CASSYLGANEKLFF

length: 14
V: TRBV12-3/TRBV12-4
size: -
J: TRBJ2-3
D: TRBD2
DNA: TGTGCCAGCAGTTTAGCAACTAGCGGTGGTACGCAGTATTTT
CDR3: CASSLATSGGTQYF

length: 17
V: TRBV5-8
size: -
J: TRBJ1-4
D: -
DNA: TGTGCCAGCAGCTGGGGACGTAATGCGGGTCTAGGGGAAAAACTGTTTTTT
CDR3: CASSWGRNAGLGEKLFF

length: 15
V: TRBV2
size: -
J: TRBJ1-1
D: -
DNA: TGTGCCAGCAGTGAAGAGAGGGGTCCCTTCACTGAAGCTTTCTTT
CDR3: CASSEERGPFTEAFF

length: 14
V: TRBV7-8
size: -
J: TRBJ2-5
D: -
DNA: TGTGCCAGCAGCAAGGGGCCGCAGGAAGAGACCCAGTACTTC
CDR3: CASSKGPQEETQYF

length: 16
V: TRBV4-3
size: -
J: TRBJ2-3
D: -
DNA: TGCGCCAGCAGCGGTGCCCGAGGGCCCGGCACAGATACGCAGTATTTT
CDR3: CASSGARGPGTDTQYF

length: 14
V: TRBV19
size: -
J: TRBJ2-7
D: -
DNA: TGTGCCAGTAGTAGATTAGCGTCTCCCTACGAGCAGTACTTC
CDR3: CASSRLASPYEQYF

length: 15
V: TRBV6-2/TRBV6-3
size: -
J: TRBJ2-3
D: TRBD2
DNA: TGTGCCAGCAGTTACCTAGCGGGCCTCACAGATACGCAGTATTTT
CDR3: CASSYLAGLTDTQYF

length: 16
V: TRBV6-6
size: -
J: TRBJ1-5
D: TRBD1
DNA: TGTGCCAGCAGTTCACGGACAGGTTATAGCAATCAGCCCCAGCATTTT
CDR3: CASSSRTGYSNQPQHF

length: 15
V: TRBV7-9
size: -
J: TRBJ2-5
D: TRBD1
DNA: TGTGCCAGCAGCTGGCCGCCGGACAGGGGGGAGACCCAGTACTTC
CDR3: CASSWPPDRGETQYF

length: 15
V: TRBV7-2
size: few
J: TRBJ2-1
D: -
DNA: TGTGCCAGCAGCTCGAGAGGGGTGTCCTACAATGAGCAGTTCTTC
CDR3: CASSSRGVSYNEQFF

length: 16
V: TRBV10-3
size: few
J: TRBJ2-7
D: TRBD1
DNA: TGTGCCATCAGCAGTCTTACAGGGGAAACGCCCTACGAGCAGTACTTC
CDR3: CAISSLTGETPYEQYF

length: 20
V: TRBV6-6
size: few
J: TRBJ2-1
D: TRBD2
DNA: TGTGCCAGCAGTTACCGCATAGCGGGGGGGCCGAGTTCGGCCTACAATGAGCAGTTCTTC
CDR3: CASSYRIAGGPSSAYNEQFF

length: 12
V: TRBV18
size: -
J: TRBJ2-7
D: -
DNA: TGTGCCAGCTCTGAATCTGCGGACGAGCAGTACTTC
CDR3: CASSESADEQYF

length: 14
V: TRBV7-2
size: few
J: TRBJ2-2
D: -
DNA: TGTGCCAGCAGCCCACCACGGGAGACCGGGGAGCTGTTTTTT
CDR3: CASSPPRETGELFF

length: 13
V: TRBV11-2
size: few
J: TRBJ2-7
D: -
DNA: TGTGCCAGCAGCCAATACGACCGGGACTTGCAGTACTTC
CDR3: CASSQYDRDLQYF

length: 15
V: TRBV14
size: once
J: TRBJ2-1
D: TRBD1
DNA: TGTGCCAGCAGCCAAGGAGGACAGGCTTGGGATGAGCAGTTCTTC
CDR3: CASSQGGQAWDEQFF

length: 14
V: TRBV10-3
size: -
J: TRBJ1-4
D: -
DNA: TGTGCCATCAGTGAGAGCGGGACGTTAGGAAAACTGTTTTTT
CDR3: CAISESGTLGKLFF

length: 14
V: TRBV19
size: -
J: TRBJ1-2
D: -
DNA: TGTGCCAGTAGTATAGATGCAGCCCTGGGCGGCTACACCTTC
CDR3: CASSIDAALGGYTF

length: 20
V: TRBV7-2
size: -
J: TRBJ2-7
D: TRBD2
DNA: TGTGCCAGCAGCCGTTTAGTCGGCACGGCAGGTAGCGGGGGCTCCTACGAGCAGTACTTC
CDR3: CASSRLVGTAGSGGSYEQYF

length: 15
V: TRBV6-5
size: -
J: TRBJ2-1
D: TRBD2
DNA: TGTGCCAGCAGGGCTAGCGGGGGGGCCTACAATGAGCAGTTCTTC
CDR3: CASRASGGAYNEQFF

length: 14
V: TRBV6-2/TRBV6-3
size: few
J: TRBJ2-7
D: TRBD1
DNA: TGTGCCAGCAGTTACTGGACAGGGGCGTTCGAGCAGTACTTC
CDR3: CASSYWTGAFEQYF